These 9 T cell receptor beta chains originate from one sample sequenced in a study (dated by TCRdb to between 2015 and 2017). Library preparation used 5' RACE. TCRdb records Illumina MiSeq as the sequencer. Clones were called with MiXCR by TCRdb after fastp trimmed the public reads at Q25, and only in-frame beta chains were retained. All rows with the same CDR3 protein become a single entry with the most common DNA and genes. Across this sample there are tens of thousands of distinct CDR3 sequences, with 25% to 30% seen only once. Approximately 2.3% of the sample belongs to the ten largest clones. Sequenced sample: naive CD4+ T cells sorted from blood. Taken with the paper, the label for cell subset or site translates to: naive CD4+ T cells, CD4+CD45RA+CD25-. The origin of the receptors is a female donor with breast cancer.

The CDR3 DNA is TGCGCCAGCAGCGAAAATCCCCTAGGCGATACGCAGTATTTT. It yields the protein CASSENPLGDTQYF. This chain links TRBV4-1 with TRBJ2-3; no definite D call. Between the trimmed V and J ends, which lost 5 bases and 6 bases, there was a span of 15 bases. The CDR3 totals 14 residues. Germline V lookup: CDR1 MGHRA, CDR2 YSYEKL.

This chain joins TRBV25-1 and TRBJ2-7, with D perhaps TRBD2 (5 bases). The germline V gene has CDR1 MGHDK and CDR2 SYGVNS. V lost 10 bases and J 3 bases, leaving 16 bases between the germline ends. This CDR3 spans 13 amino acids. The CDR3 reads CATDEGVGYEQYF. The CDR3 coding sequence is TGTGCCACCGACGAGGGAGTCGGCTACGAGCAGTACTTC.

This clonotype has just a few counts. CDR3 nucleotide sequence: TGTGCCAGCAGCTCGGTCGCCGCTAACAATGAGCAGTTCTTC. This gives the protein CASSSVAANNEQFF. The chain joins TRBV27 to TRBJ2-1; no clear D. This CDR3 spans 14 amino acids. V shed 6 bases and J shed 5 bases, with 14 bases lying between them. Per germline, CDR1 MNHEY and CDR2 SMNVEV (reference sequence).

This clonotype was recorded only once. The V and J genes are TRBV7-6 and TRBJ2-5, with 9 bases lining up with TRBD2. From germline, CDR1 is SGHVS and CDR2 FNYEAQ. V trimming: 4 bases; J trimming: 7 bases; junction bases outside the gene matches: 13. The CDR3 loop spans 16 amino acids. The CDR3 loop reads CASSSLREREAGTQYF. In nucleotides, the CDR3 is TGTGCCAGCAGCTCCCTTCGTGAGCGGGAGGCGGGGACCCAGTACTTC.

This clonotype was found a few times. The chain combines TRBV15 with TRBJ2-7; D unclear. V was pared by 1 base and J by 6 bases, with 7 bases between. Germline CDR1 LNHNV, CDR2 YYDKDF (reference sequence). CDR3 size: 12 residues. The CDR3 DNA is TGTGCCACCAGCAGAGGACAAGGCGAGCAGTACTTC. Translating gives CATSRGQGEQYF.

This clonotype was detected only a few times. The V and J genes are TRBV7-3 and TRBJ2-2; D gene unclear. The length of the CDR3 is 13 residues. The germline V gene encodes CDR1 SGHTA and CDR2 FQGTGA. V lost 6 bases and J 6 bases, leaving 11 bases between the germline ends. The CDR3 spells CASRVSASGELFF. The CDR3 region has the DNA TGTGCCAGCAGGGTTAGTGCCTCCGGGGAGCTGTTTTTT.

The CDR3 DNA reads as TGCGCCAGCAGCTTGGCCGACATCTCCTACAATGAGCAGTTCTTC. Translation gives CASSLADISYNEQFF. The rearrangement links TRBV5-1 to TRBJ2-1, with D uncertain. The CDR3 is made up of 15 amino acids. Germline V CDR1 and CDR2: SGHRS, YFSETQ. Trimming left V 0 bases short and J 0 bases short, with 7 bases between.

This clonotype was detected many times. This chain uses TRBV7-6 with TRBJ2-3, with D perhaps TRBD2 (5 bases). The V end lost 0 bases, the J end lost 5 bases, and 15 bases lay between the germline ends. Germline CDR1 and CDR2: SGHVS and FNYEAQ. The CDR3 sequence is 16 residues long. CDR3 DNA sequence: TGTGCCAGCAGCTTAGCGTTAGGTGGCAGCGGAGATACGCAGTATTTT. Amino acids: CASSLALGGSGDTQYF.

In the case of this clonotype: This sequence may be a read error, since a much larger clone differs from it by one base. This chain connects TRBV7-2 to TRBJ2-7; D gene uncertain. From germline, CDR1 is SGHTA and CDR2 FQGNSA. The CDR3 covers 11 residues. CDR3 coding DNA: TGTGTCAGCAGCTCCGGGTACGAGCAGTACTTC. Its translation: CVSSSGYEQYF.